These 18 T cell receptor beta chains originate from one sample sequenced in a study of cytomegalovirus exposure and HLA in healthy donors. PCR involved 60 Vbeta and 13 Jbeta primers. Generated by immunoSEQ multiplex PCR, the TCRdb table keeps only in-frame clones and is missing some. The sample lists about 180,000 clones, about four fifths occurring once. Input material: PBMCs. These receptors all come from a woman between 25 and 40 years old in good health and CMV-seronegative.

The CDR3 loop reads CASSLDRNTEAFF. CDR3 DNA sequence: TGTGCCAGCAGCTTAGACAGAAACACTGAAGCTTTCTTT. V and J are TRBV7-9 and TRBJ1-1; D gene uncertain. V lost 1 base, J lost 2 bases, and 5 bases lay in between. The CDR3 consists of 13 residues. Looked up from germline, CDR1 is SEHNR and CDR2 is FQNEAQ (reference sequence).

V gene TRBV6-1 combines with J gene TRBJ1-1, with no clear D. The CDR3 is 13 amino acids. V shed 2 bases and J shed 5 bases, with 9 bases lying between them. Germline V gene sequence: CDR1 MNHNS, CDR2 SASEGT. The CDR3 protein is CASSEWAGTEAFF. CDR3 DNA: TGTGCCAGCAGTGAATGGGCGGGAACTGAAGCTTTCTTT.

CDR3 loop: CASSRSGGDLNTGELFF. CDR3 in DNA: TGTGCCAGCTCTCGGTCCGGGGGAGACCTTAACACCGGGGAGCTGTTTTTT. The genes are TRBV18 and TRBJ2-2, with D possibly matching TRBD2 (6 bases). The V gene's germline CDR1 is KGHSH and CDR2 LQKENI. The length of the CDR3 is 17 residues. Trimming cost V 6 bases and J 2 bases, with 19 bases left between them.

The gene calls are TRBV5-1 and TRBJ2-1; 10 bases match TRBD1. CDR1 SGHRS and CDR2 YFSETQ come from the germline V gene. V was pared by 4 bases and J by 5 bases, with 9 bases of the junction left unmatched. The CDR3 is 16 residues long. The CDR3 protein is CASSAVMGQGNNEQFF. In DNA, the CDR3 is TGCGCCAGCAGCGCCGTCATGGGACAGGGGAACAATGAGCAGTTCTTC.

This chain uses TRBV25-1 with TRBJ1-2; TRBD1 is a possible D gene (5 bases). Trimming left V 4 bases short and J 5 bases short, with 8 bases between. This CDR3 is 12 amino acids long. The germline CDR1 and CDR2 sequences are MGHDK and SYGVNS. In DNA, the CDR3 is TGTGCCAGCAGTGGACAGCTTTATGGCTACACCTTC. As protein: CASSGQLYGYTF.

The CDR3: CASSPWTGNTEAFF. The CDR3 coding sequence is TGTGCCAGCAGCCCCTGGACAGGGAACACTGAAGCTTTCTTT. The rearrangement uses TRBV5-5 and TRBJ1-1; 7 bases match TRBD1. Trimming at V came to 4 bases and at J to 1 base, leaving 4 bases not matched to a gene. Germline V lookup: CDR1 SGHKS, CDR2 YYEKEE (reference sequence). This CDR3 comprises 14 residues.

Only one count was recorded for this clone. This CDR3 is CATSSQGDSPLHF. Here the CDR3 DNA reads TGTGCCACCAGCAGTCAGGGGGATTCACCCCTCCACTTT. This rearrangement joins TRBV15 to TRBJ1-6; TRBD1 matches at 7 bases. This CDR3 has 13 residues. After removal of 3 bases from V and 8 bases from J, the junction contained 1 base not matched to a gene. Germline assignment: CDR1 LNHNV and CDR2 YYDKDF (reference sequence). The full variable domain, with the rest looked up from reference TRBV15 and TRBJ1-6, is DAMVIQNPRYQVTQFGKPVTLSCSQTLNHNVMYWYQQKSSQAPKLLFHYYDKDFNNEADTPDNFQSRRPNTSFCFLDIRSPGLGDTAMYLCATSSQGDSPLHFGNGTRLTVT.

The gene calls are TRBV10-3 and TRBJ1-2, with a tentative D call TRBD1 (5 bases). The CDR3 covers 11 residues. Deletions cut 7 bases from V and 8 bases from J, with 11 bases between. Looked up from germline, CDR1 is ENHRY and CDR2 is SYGVKD. CDR3 bases: TGTGCCATCACCCAAGGGGAAGGCTACACCTTC. This translates into CAITQGEGYTF.

This clone was counted only a few times. The chain has TRBV7-2 and TRBJ2-1; D ambiguous. This CDR3 is 13 amino acids long. From germline, CDR1 is SGHTA and CDR2 FQGNSA. Trimming took off 1 base at V and 2 bases at J, with 3 bases between the two ends. CDR3: CASSLVAYNEQFF. DNA of the CDR3: TGTGCCAGCAGCTTAGTAGCCTACAATGAGCAGTTCTTC.

The chain is built from TRBV7-3 and TRBJ2-2; a weak D match, TRBD1 (5 bases). Germline V gives CDR1 SGHTA, CDR2 FQGTGA. The length of the CDR3 is 15 residues. Trimming cost V 1 base and J 6 bases, with 12 bases left between them. CDR3 sequence (DNA): TGTGCCAGCAGCTTAATTTCTGGGGCCGCCGGGGAGCTGTTTTTT. It yields the protein CASSLISGAAGELFF.

In DNA form, the CDR3 reads TGCGCCAGCGGTCGTCAGCAGCCAGGCTACGAGCAGTACTTC. Its translation is CASGRQQPGYEQYF. V and J are TRBV23-1 and TRBJ2-7; unclear D gene. TRBV23-1 carries the ORF label, with uncertain function. The CDR3 is made up of 14 amino acids. V was clipped by 8 bases and J by 3 bases, with 17 bases between them.

The gene calls are TRBV5-6 and TRBJ1-2; D perhaps matches TRBD1 (5 bases). V was shortened by 0 bases and J by 9 bases, with 18 bases between the two germline ends. CDR1 and CDR2 from the germline V gene are SGHDT and YYEEEE. The CDR3 has 15 residues. CDR3 bases: TGTGCCAGCAGCTTGGAGAGTAGGGCGGGACCCCGCTACACCTTC. Its translation is CASSLESRAGPRYTF.

V usage is TRBV5-1 and J usage is TRBJ1-2, with TRBD1 matching over 7 bases. CDR3 length: 15 amino acids. The germline V gene has CDR1 SGHRS and CDR2 YFSETQ. V shed 2 bases, J shed 6 bases, and the junction held 10 bases outside the gene matches. This CDR3 reads CASSFGLQGLDGYTF. The DNA of the CDR3 is TGCGCCAGCAGCTTCGGGCTACAGGGGTTGGATGGCTACACCTTC.

This clone has a handful of counts. The V call is TRBV29-1, the J call TRBJ1-1; TRBD1 matches 9 bases. V lost 6 bases and J lost 1; bases outside the gene matches: 6. The CDR3 contains 14 residues. Germline values: CDR1 SQVTM, CDR2 ANQGSEA. DNA of the CDR3: TGCAGCGTGGGACGGGACAGGGCGAACACTGAAGCTTTCTTT. It encodes CSVGRDRANTEAFF.

V and J are TRBV6-5 and TRBJ1-1; 7 bases line up with TRBD1. CDR1 is MNHEY, CDR2 SVGAGI, per germline. The CDR3 has 15 residues. V shed 0 bases and J 3 bases; nucleotides not matched to a gene: 4. The CDR3 sequence is CASSYSRGLYTEAFF. The CDR3 DNA is TGTGCCAGCAGTTACTCGAGGGGGCTCTACACTGAAGCTTTCTTT.

J is TRBJ2-3 and V is TRBV4-3; 10 positions match TRBD1. Per the germline V gene, CDR1 is LGHNA and CDR2 is YSLEER. There are 16 residues in the CDR3. V lost 0 bases and J lost 4; bases outside the gene matches: 4. The CDR3, as DNA: TGCGCCAGCAGCCAAGATGTTGGACAGGGGGCAGATACGCAGTATTTT. The encoded protein is CASSQDVGQGADTQYF.

The chain uses TRBV5-1 and TRBJ2-7, with a weak D call TRBD1 (7 bases). Germline values: CDR1 SGHRS, CDR2 YFSETQ. V shed 7 bases and J shed 6 bases, with 20 bases lying between them. The length of the CDR3 is 14 residues. DNA of the CDR3: TGCGCCAGCGGAGGGGGCATTGGTGTACGCGAGCAGTACTTC. Translation gives CASGGGIGVREQYF.

V is TRBV13 and J is TRBJ2-1, with 7 bases that match TRBD1. The J segment lost 12 bases and the V segment lost 5 bases, leaving 7 bases of the junction unmatched. The CDR3 consists of 12 residues. The germline V gene encodes CDR1 PRHDT and CDR2 FYEKMQ (reference sequence). The CDR3 DNA follows: TGTGCCAGCAGCCGGGACAGTCCAGGGCAGTTCTTC. Encoded protein: CASSRDSPGQFF. The full variable domain, its missing parts supplied by reference TRBV13 and TRBJ2-1, is AAGVIQSPRHLIKEKRETATLKCYPIPRHDTVYWYQQGPGQDPQFLISFYEKMQSDKGSIPDRFSAQQFSDYHSELNMSSLELGDSALYFCASSRDSPGQFFGPGTRLTVL.